Shown below are 2 T cell receptor beta chains from a single sample sequenced in a study of cytomegalovirus exposure and HLA in healthy donors. Use of 60 Vbeta and 13 Jbeta primers characterized the PCR. The table came from immunoSEQ multiplex PCR; TCRdb's copy has only in-frame clones and leaves some out. The table shows roughly 120,000 clones, with roughly 14% occurring only once. The sequencing input was PBMCs. The receptors were gathered from a woman aged 18 to 35 in good health and CMV-seronegative.

A few counts support this clone. The chain joins TRBV19 to TRBJ1-1, with D possibly matching TRBD1 (6 bases). The germline V gene encodes CDR1 LNHDA and CDR2 SQIVND (reference sequence). V was shortened by 10 bases and J by 0 bases, with 18 bases between the two germline ends. The length of the CDR3 is 15 residues. The CDR3 region has the DNA TGTGCCACCAGCCTCTCCGGGACACTGAACACTGAAGCTTTCTTT. This sequence encodes CATSLSGTLNTEAFF. The entire variable domain, with the rest obtained from reference TRBV19 and TRBJ1-1, is as follows: DGGITQSPKYLFRKEGQNVTLSCEQNLNHDAMYWYRQDPGQGLRLIYYSQIVNDFQKGDIAEGYSVSREKKESFPLTVTSAQKNPTAFYLCATSLSGTLNTEAFFGQGTRLTVV.

This clone occurred a few times. The chain employs TRBV5-8 and TRBJ1-1; 10 bases map to TRBD1. Germline assignment: CDR1 SGHTS and CDR2 YDEGEE. The V and J ends lost 4 bases and 4 bases, in that order; junction bases with no gene match: 10. There are 16 residues in the CDR3. CDR3 protein: CASSARTGGRGTEAFF. DNA for the CDR3: TGTGCCAGCAGCGCCCGGACAGGGGGTCGAGGCACTGAAGCTTTCTTT.